One and the same sample provided the 17 T cell receptor beta chains below, sequenced in a study of T cells after yellow fever vaccination. TCRdb re-analysed the 5' RACE reads in MiXCR, keeping a single row per CDR3 protein. Of a few hundred thousand distinct CDR3 sequences listed, around 7% are singletons. Source: PBMCs, taken roughly 46 days after the first yellow fever vaccination. The source is a man aged 18-30 years who received the YFV17D yellow fever vaccine.

This rearrangement joins TRBV2 to TRBJ2-1; D is ambiguous. The germline V gene encodes CDR1 SNHLY and CDR2 FYNNEI. The CDR3 contains 12 residues. V was shortened by 10 bases and J by 0 bases, with 7 bases between the two germline ends. The CDR3 bases are TGTGCCAATCCCAGCTCCTACAATGAGCAGTTCTTC. This translates into CANPSSYNEQFF.

The sample holds a few counts of this clonotype. This rearrangement joins TRBV5-8 to TRBJ2-3, with D possibly TRBD2 on 5 matching bases. The V and J ends lost 5 bases and 2 bases respectively, with 12 bases between them. The length of the CDR3 is 14 residues. The germline V gene has CDR1 SGHTS and CDR2 YDEGEE. For the CDR3, the DNA is TGTGCCAGCAGTTCCGGGGTCTACACAGATACGCAGTATTTT. Translation: CASSSGVYTDTQYF.

Only a few counts were recorded for this clonotype. CDR3 in amino acids: CASSSGTTRSDEQYV. For the CDR3, the DNA is TGTGCCAGCAGCAGCGGGACTACTAGAAGCGACGAGCAGTACGTC. The rearrangement uses TRBV5-4 and TRBJ2-7; 7 nucleotides line up with TRBD2. The trim removed 4 bases at V and 5 bases at J, leaving 12 bases unmatched. This CDR3 is built from 15 residues. Germline V gene lookup returns CDR1 SGHNT and CDR2 YYREEE (reference sequence).

This clonotype was seen a handful of times. V usage is TRBV5-6 and J usage is TRBJ1-2, with D possibly being TRBD1 (6 bases). CDR1 is SGHDT, CDR2 YYEEEE, per germline. V dropped 0 bases and J dropped 4 bases, with 10 bases sitting between them. The CDR3 is made up of 14 amino acids. The CDR3, as DNA: TGTGCCAGCAGCTTGGGGCCGGGGGCCTATGGCTACACCTTC. Amino acids: CASSLGPGAYGYTF.

This clonotype came up a few times. The V gene is TRBV5-8, the J gene TRBJ2-5; no firm D call. With 4 bases removed from V and 0 bases from J, the gap between germline ends came to 13 bases. Germline CDR1 reads SGHTS; CDR2 reads YDEGEE. The CDR3 is made up of 15 amino acids. The CDR3 protein is CASSRDMVNQETQYF. In nucleotides, the CDR3 is TGTGCCAGCAGCCGCGACATGGTCAACCAAGAGACCCAGTACTTC.

The gene calls are TRBV4-3 and TRBJ1-1, with D unresolved. The CDR3 runs to 17 residues. Trimming took off 7 bases at V and 4 bases at J, with 25 bases between the two ends. CDR1 and CDR2 from the germline V gene are LGHNA and YSLEER. The CDR3 DNA sequence: TGCGCCAGCACCAAAAAAACAACCGGGTGGGTGGTCACTGAAGCTTTCTTT. This encodes CASTKKTTGWVVTEAFF.

In this sample, this clonotype turned up a few times. The chain is built from TRBV29-1 and TRBJ1-4, with TRBD1 as a possible D gene (6 bases). The CDR3 length is 14 residues. The germline gives CDR1 SQVTM, CDR2 ANQGSEA. V was pared by 6 bases and J by 4 bases, with 15 bases between. CDR3 nucleotide sequence: TGCAGCGTCTCCGTAGGGACACATAATGAAAAACTGTTTTTT. Protein product: CSVSVGTHNEKLFF. The variable domain in full, with the rest retrieved from reference TRBV29-1 and TRBJ1-4, is SAVISQKPSRDICQRGTSLTIQCQVDSQVTMMFWYRQQPGQSLTLIATANQGSEATYESGFVIDKFPISRPNLTFSTLTVSNMSPEDSSIYLCSVSVGTHNEKLFFGSGTQLSVL.

The V call is TRBV7-9, the J call TRBJ1-6, with D possibly matching TRBD1 (5 bases). V was cut by 3 bases and J by 6 bases, with 12 bases left in between. The CDR3 loop spans 15 amino acids. Germline assignment: CDR1 SEHNR and CDR2 FQNEAQ (reference sequence). The CDR3 is CASSFWDGPNSPLHF. CDR3 bases: TGTGCCAGCAGCTTTTGGGACGGGCCTAATTCACCCCTCCACTTT. Variable domain in full (rest from reference TRBV7-9 and TRBJ1-6): DTGVSQNPRHKITKRGQNVTFRCDPISEHNRLYWYRQTLGQGPEFLTYFQNEAQLEKSRLLSDRFSAERPKGSFSTLEIQRTEQGDSAMYLCASSFWDGPNSPLHFGNGTRLTVT.

This chain joins TRBV4-3 and TRBJ1-1; the D is unclear. The CDR3 is 17 amino acids. V was shortened by 0 bases and J by 1 base, with 15 bases between the two germline ends. Germline CDR1 is LGHNA and CDR2 is YSLEER. The CDR3 sequence is CASSQDPRVGQNTEAFF. In DNA, the CDR3 is TGCGCCAGCAGCCAAGACCCCCGGGTAGGGCAGAACACTGAAGCTTTCTTT.

At least ten counts were recorded for this clonotype. This sequence joins TRBV28 and TRBJ2-2; D ambiguous. The CDR3 sequence is 14 residues long. In germline, CDR1 is MDHEN, CDR2 SYDVKM. Trimming left V 5 bases short and J 4 bases short, with 11 bases between. CDR3 nucleotide sequence: TGTGCCAGCAGTCACGGACGAACCACCGGGGAGCTGTTTTTT. This sequence encodes CASSHGRTTGELFF.

V is TRBV19 and J is TRBJ2-1, with 8 bases lining up with TRBD2. The CDR3 consists of 16 residues. Germline CDR1 reads LNHDA; CDR2 reads SQIVND (reference sequence). V lost 6 bases and J lost 3; bases outside the gene matches: 10. CDR3 in DNA: TGTGCCAGTAGACAACCATTGGCGGGGGGCTACAATGAGCAGTTCTTC. This translates into CASRQPLAGGYNEQFF.

In this sample, this clonotype turned up a few times. This chain uses TRBV12-3 or TRBV12-4 with TRBJ2-1, with D possibly TRBD2 on 5 matching bases. The V end was cut by 10 bases, the J end by 0 bases, with 10 bases between. This CDR3 has 13 residues. For the CDR3, the DNA is TGTGCCACCGGACTTAGCTCCTACAATGAGCAGTTCTTC. Translated, it gives CATGLSSYNEQFF.

V gene TRBV12-3 or TRBV12-4 combines with J gene TRBJ2-2; D possibly corresponds to TRBD2 (6 bases). The CDR3 runs to 14 residues. Trimming shortened V by 6 bases and J by 4 bases, and 12 bases separated the two germline ends. This CDR3 is CASRGGLLTGELFF. The CDR3 DNA reads as TGTGCCAGCAGGGGGGGACTGCTCACCGGGGAGCTGTTTTTT.

Many counts were recorded for this clonotype. This chain's CDR3 is CSARMGLVGDTQYF. The CDR3 DNA follows: TGCAGTGCTAGAATGGGGCTAGTCGGTGATACGCAGTATTTT. The gene calls are TRBV20-1 and TRBJ2-3; maybe TRBD1 (5 bases). V was pared by 2 bases and J by 6 bases, with 15 bases between. The CDR3 consists of 14 residues. Germline lookup yields CDR1 DFQATT and CDR2 SNEGSKA (reference sequence).

This chain links TRBV4-3 with TRBJ2-3; D is undetermined. Per germline, CDR1 LGHNA and CDR2 YSLEER. The CDR3 has 15 amino acids. V shed 3 bases and J shed 1 base, with 11 bases lying between them. Here the CDR3 DNA reads TGCGCCAGCAGCCAGGGGTCCCAAGGCACAGATACGCAGTATTTT. Amino acid sequence: CASSQGSQGTDTQYF.

V usage is TRBV19 and J usage is TRBJ1-5, with 8 positions matching TRBD1. The length of the CDR3 is 15 residues. Germline trimming cut 7 bases from V and 3 bases from J; bases unmatched to any gene: 8. From germline, CDR1 is LNHDA and CDR2 SQIVND (reference sequence). CDR3 sequence reads: CASNPDRDDNQPQHF. The CDR3 DNA reads as TGTGCCAGTAATCCGGACAGGGATGACAATCAGCCCCAGCATTTT.

This clonotype was detected many times. This sequence joins TRBV9 and TRBJ2-5, with D maybe TRBD2 (5 bases). The CDR3 length is 12 residues. CDR1 and CDR2 from the germline V gene are SGDLS and YYNGEE. Trimming stripped 4 bases from V and 7 bases from J, with 11 bases between. The CDR3 region has the DNA TGTGCCAGCAGCCGGGAAGATGGGACCCAGTACTTC. Translation gives CASSREDGTQYF.